This T cell receptor (beta chain) was captured in a study of T cell changes during pregnancy in multiple sclerosis. Per germline, CDR1 SGHNT and CDR2 YENEEA. This CDR3 spans 13 amino acids. Trimming removed 10 bases at V and 5 bases at J, with 14 bases between. Assay used: immunoSEQ multiplex PCR; TCRdb lists only in-frame clones, some missing. The sample holds tens of thousands of clones, roughly 90% seen once. The source is a female donor with multiple sclerosis, enrolled in a pregnancy study. This specimen consisted of peripheral blood, obtained in the second trimester of pregnancy. This chain joins TRBV11-3 and TRBJ2-2; D perhaps matches TRBD1 (6 bases). CDR3: CATMTGPTGELFF. CDR3 in DNA: TGTGCCACTATGACAGGACCGACCGGGGAGCTGTTTTTT.